The rows below give T cell receptor beta chains drawn from one sample of a study of PD-L1 blockade in urothelial cancer. Sequencing used immunoSEQ multiplex PCR; TCRdb keeps in-frame clones, though not all of them. The sample includes about 90,000 clones, 90% seen only once; the top ten take 7.5% to 10%. The sample in question was PBMCs, obtained around atezolizumab (anti-PD-L1) treatment. These receptors were taken from a man aged 55 to 70 with urothelial cancer. Both conserved end residues are part of each CDR3. A D gene is named only where the DNA matches it firmly. Size tells how often a clone was seen (once, few, many) or the class of an expanded clone, and some rows leave it out.

V	size	D	J	DNA	CDR3
TRBV19	NA	NA	TRBJ2-3	TGTGCCAGTAGGCCGGGACAATCCACAGATACGCAGTATTTT	CASRPGQSTDTQYF
TRBV7-6	NA	TRBD2	TRBJ2-7	TGTGCCAGCAGCTCCTTAGCGGGGGCCGTCTACGAGCAGTACTTC	CASSSLAGAVYEQYF
TRBV4-2	NA	NA	TRBJ2-7	TGTGCCAGCAGCCAAGAGGGGGTATCGGGAGAGGAGTACGAGCAGTACTTC	CASSQEGVSGEEYEQYF
TRBV5-1	once	NA	TRBJ2-1	TGCGCCAGCAGCTTGGACCCCGGCAGCGGCAATGAGCAGTTCTTC	CASSLDPGSGNEQFF
TRBV7-3	NA	TRBD2	TRBJ2-3	TGTGCCAGCAGCCCCCATAGCGGGAGGGCAGATACGCAGTATTTT	CASSPHSGRADTQYF
TRBV28	NA	NA	TRBJ2-6	TGTGCCAGCAGCCATCAACTAGGTTCTGGGGCCAACGTCCTGACTTTC	CASSHQLGSGANVLTF
TRBV28	NA	NA	TRBJ1-5	TGTGCCAGCAGTTTATACAGCCCTGGCAATCAGCCCCAGCATTTT	CASSLYSPGNQPQHF
TRBV2	NA	TRBD1	TRBJ1-1	TGTGCCAGCAGTGAAGGCCCCGCAGGGGGCGGCACTGAAGCTTTCTTT	CASSEGPAGGGTEAFF
TRBV7-9	NA	TRBD1	TRBJ2-7	TGTGCCAGCAGCCAGGGGGCTCCTCCCTACGAGCAGTACTTC	CASSQGAPPYEQYF
TRBV28	NA	NA	TRBJ1-2	TGTGCCAGCAGTAGAACCAGCTATGGCTACACCTTC	CASSRTSYGYTF
TRBV10-2	NA	NA	TRBJ2-1	TGCGCCAGCAGTGAGTCGGACTCAGGCATCGACCCTGAGCAGTTCTTC	CASSESDSGIDPEQFF
TRBV12-2	once	NA	TRBJ1-1	TGTGCAAGTCGCTTAGCGGGCGATTGTCGGGGGCGGGGGGGAGCTTTCTTT	CASRLAGDCRGRGGAFF
TRBV9	NA	NA	TRBJ1-4	TGTGCCAGCAGCGTAGGAGTAAGGGGTGGAACTAATGAAAAACTGTTTTTT	CASSVGVRGGTNEKLFF
TRBV28	few	TRBD2	TRBJ2-1	TGTGCCAGCAGTCTTTGGTCGACTAGCTCGGGTGAGCAGTTCTTC	CASSLWSTSSGEQFF
TRBV28	few	NA	TRBJ2-2	TGTGCCAGCAATACACCGGGACTGCCCACCGGGGAGCTGTTTTTT	CASNTPGLPTGELFF
TRBV25-1	NA	TRBD2	TRBJ2-7	TGTGCCAGCTCACTAGCGGAATACGAGCAGTACTTC	CASSLAEYEQYF
TRBV4-2	NA	TRBD1	TRBJ2-3	TGTGCCAGCAGCCCGGACAGGGTTACAGATACGCAGTATTTT	CASSPDRVTDTQYF
TRBV19	few	TRBD1	TRBJ1-6	TGTGCCAGCGGACAGGGAGGGTCACCCCTCCACTTT	CASGQGGSPLHF
TRBV11-2	NA	NA	TRBJ1-2	TGTGCCAGCAGCTTAGTTCCCGGAGATAACTATGGCTACACCTTC	CASSLVPGDNYGYTF
TRBV19	NA	NA	TRBJ1-1	TGTGCCAGTAGTACCCTAGGGGCCCACCCATTGAACACTGAAGCTTTCTTT	CASSTLGAHPLNTEAFF
TRBV4-2	NA	NA	TRBJ1-2	TGTGCCAGCAGCCAAGCACCCCCGGGGTGGGATGGCTACACCTTC	CASSQAPPGWDGYTF
TRBV10-2	NA	NA	TRBJ2-3	TGCGCCACCCGGGGGAGACCGGGACGGGAGACAGATACGCAGTATTTT	CATRGRPGRETDTQYF
TRBV7-3	NA	NA	TRBJ1-1	TGTGCCAGCAGCCTCAGGGCAGCCACTGAAGCTTTCTTT	CASSLRAATEAFF
TRBV9	NA	NA	TRBJ2-7	TGTGCCAGCAGCGTAGGCGGGGCCCCCTCCTACGAGCAGTACTTC	CASSVGGAPSYEQYF
TRBV7-2	NA	TRBD2	TRBJ2-5	TGTGCCAGCAGCTCGGGAAGGACTAGTTATGCGACCCAGTACTTC	CASSSGRTSYATQYF
TRBV29-1	NA	NA	TRBJ2-7	TGCAGCGTTGCTACGGGGGTCTCCTACGAGCAGTACTTC	CSVATGVSYEQYF
TRBV7-2	NA	TRBD2	TRBJ2-7	TGTGCCAGCAGCTTGGCGGGGGACGAGCAGTACTTC	CASSLAGDEQYF
TRBV30	NA	TRBD1	TRBJ2-7	TGTGCCTGGTCCCGGGACAGCTCCTACGAGCAGTACTTC	CAWSRDSSYEQYF
TRBV30	NA	NA	TRBJ2-5	TGTGCCTGGAGTGTACAGACCGCCGAGACCCAGTACTTC	CAWSVQTAETQYF
TRBV7-2	NA	NA	TRBJ2-7	TGTGCCAGCAGCGTAACCTCGGGGAGCGAGCAGTACTTC	CASSVTSGSEQYF
TRBV9	NA	TRBD2	TRBJ2-1	TGTGCCAGCAGCGTAACGATAGCGGGAGCTGGTGAGCAGTTCTTC	CASSVTIAGAGEQFF
TRBV7-2	NA	NA	TRBJ1-2	TGTGCCAGCAGCCCTTTACAGGGTAACTATGGCTACACCTTC	CASSPLQGNYGYTF
TRBV2	NA	NA	TRBJ2-3	TGTGCCAGCAGTCCCCAAGAGACTGGTGATGATACGCAGTATTTT	CASSPQETGDDTQYF
TRBV4-2	NA	TRBD1	TRBJ1-5	TGTGCCAGCAGCCAAGATGGACAGGCAATCAGGGCCCAGCATTTT	CASSQDGQAIRAQHF
TRBV29-1	NA	NA	TRBJ1-3	TGCAGCGTGGACACAGGGACCAGATACGGGAACACCATATATTTT	CSVDTGTRYGNTIYF
TRBV28	NA	TRBD1	TRBJ2-2	TGTGCCAGCAGTAAATCACAGGGGGTCTCGAACACCGGGGAGCTGTTTTTT	CASSKSQGVSNTGELFF
TRBV30	NA	NA	TRBJ1-2	TGTGCCTGGAGCGCAACAGGGCTAGGCTACACCTTC	CAWSATGLGYTF
TRBV14	NA	NA	TRBJ2-3	TGTGCCAGCAGCCCCCCCGGCGGGTCCTTGGATACGCAGTATTTT	CASSPPGGSLDTQYF
TRBV11-2	NA	TRBD1	TRBJ1-2	TGTGCCAGCAGCCCACGGGACAGCTATGGCTACACCTTC	CASSPRDSYGYTF
TRBV10-1	once	TRBD1	TRBJ2-7	TGCGCCAGCAGCAGGAGACAGGGTACCTACGAGCAGTACTTC	CASSRRQGTYEQYF
TRBV18	once	TRBD2	TRBJ2-1	TGTGCCAGCTCACCGTTGACTAGCGGGGGGGTGAGTGAGCAGTTCTTC	CASSPLTSGGVSEQFF
TRBV2	once	TRBD2	TRBJ2-1	TGTGCCAGCAGTGCACTAGCGGCTAGCTCCTACAATGAGCAGTTCTTC	CASSALAASSYNEQFF
TRBV5-1	NA	TRBD2	TRBJ2-5	TGCGCCAGCAGATTTGGGACTAGCGAAGAGACCCAGTACTTC	CASRFGTSEETQYF
TRBV4-2	NA	NA	TRBJ1-3	TGTGCCAGCAGCCAAGATTCAGGGACTGGAAACACCATATATTTT	CASSQDSGTGNTIYF
TRBV5-1	NA	TRBD2	TRBJ2-1	TGCGCCAGCAGCGAGACTAGCGCTTCACATGAGCAGTTCTTC	CASSETSASHEQFF
TRBV5-4	NA	NA	TRBJ1-2	TGTGCCAGCAGCTTGGCAGATTCCTATGGCTACACCTTC	CASSLADSYGYTF
TRBV28	NA	NA	TRBJ1-4	TGTGCCAGCAGTTTAAGGGGTGCAGGTCAAAGTGAAAAACTGTTTTTT	CASSLRGAGQSEKLFF
TRBV30	NA	NA	TRBJ1-5	TGTGCCTGGAGTCCACGGGGTATGCGCAATCAGCCCCAGCATTTT	CAWSPRGMRNQPQHF
TRBV6-5	NA	NA	TRBJ1-1	TGTGCCAGCAGTTACGGTAGGGGCACTGAAGCTTTCTTT	CASSYGRGTEAFF
TRBV18	NA	NA	TRBJ2-2	TGTGCCAGCTCACCACCGAACGGTGCCGGGGAGCTGTTTTTT	CASSPPNGAGELFF
TRBV15	once	NA	TRBJ2-3	TGTGCCACCAGCCGCGGGACTAGCACAGATACGCAGTATTTT	CATSRGTSTDTQYF
TRBV10-1	NA	TRBD1	TRBJ2-7	TGCGCCAGCAGTGATGGGACAGTTCTTTACGAGCAGTACTTC	CASSDGTVLYEQYF